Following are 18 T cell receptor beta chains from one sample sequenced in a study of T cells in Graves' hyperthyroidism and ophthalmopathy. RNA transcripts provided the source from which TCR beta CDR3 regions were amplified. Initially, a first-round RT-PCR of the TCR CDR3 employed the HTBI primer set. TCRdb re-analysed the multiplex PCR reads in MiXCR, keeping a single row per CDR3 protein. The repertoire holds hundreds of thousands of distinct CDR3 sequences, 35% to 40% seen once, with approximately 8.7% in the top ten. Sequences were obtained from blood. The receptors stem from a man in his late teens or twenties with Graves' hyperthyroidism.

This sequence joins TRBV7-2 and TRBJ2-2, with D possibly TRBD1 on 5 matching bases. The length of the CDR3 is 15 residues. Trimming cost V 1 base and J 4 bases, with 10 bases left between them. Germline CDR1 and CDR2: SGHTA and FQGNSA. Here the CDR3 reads CASSLGRAITGELFF. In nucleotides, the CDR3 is TGTGCCAGCAGCTTAGGCAGGGCGATCACCGGGGAGCTGTTTTTT.

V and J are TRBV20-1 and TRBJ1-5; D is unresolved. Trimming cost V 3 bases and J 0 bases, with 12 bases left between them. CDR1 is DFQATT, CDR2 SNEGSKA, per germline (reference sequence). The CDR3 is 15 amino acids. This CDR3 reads CSARRAVYSNQPQHF. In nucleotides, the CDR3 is TGCAGTGCTAGGCGGGCGGTTTATAGCAATCAGCCCCAGCATTTT.

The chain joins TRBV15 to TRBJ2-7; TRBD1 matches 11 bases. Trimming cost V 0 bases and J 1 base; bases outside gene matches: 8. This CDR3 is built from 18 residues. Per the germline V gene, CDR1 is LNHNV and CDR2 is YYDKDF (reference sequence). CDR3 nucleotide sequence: TGTGCCACCAGCAGAGACCCGTCCGGGACAGGGGGGTCCTACGAGCAGTACTTC. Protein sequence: CATSRDPSGTGGSYEQYF.

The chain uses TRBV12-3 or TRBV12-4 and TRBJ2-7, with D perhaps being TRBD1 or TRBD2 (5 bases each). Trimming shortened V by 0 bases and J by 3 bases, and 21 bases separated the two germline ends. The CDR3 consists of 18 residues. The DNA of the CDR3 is TGTGCCAGCAGTTTAGCGCTTGGGTCGGGGACCCCGGTCTACGAGCAGTACTTC. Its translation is CASSLALGSGTPVYEQYF.

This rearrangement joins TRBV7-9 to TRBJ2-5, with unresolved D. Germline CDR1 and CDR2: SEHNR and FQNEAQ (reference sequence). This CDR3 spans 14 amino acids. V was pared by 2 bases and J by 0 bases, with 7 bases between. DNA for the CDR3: TGTGCCAGCAGCTTAAGCCGGGACCAAGAGACCCAGTACTTC. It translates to CASSLSRDQETQYF.

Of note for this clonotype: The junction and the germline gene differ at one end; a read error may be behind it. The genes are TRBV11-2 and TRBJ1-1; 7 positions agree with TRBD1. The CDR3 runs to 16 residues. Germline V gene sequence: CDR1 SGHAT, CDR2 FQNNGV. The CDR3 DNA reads TGCGCCAGCAGCCCGTCCGGACAGGCCATGAACACTGAAGCTTTCTTT. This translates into CASSPSGQAMNTEAFF. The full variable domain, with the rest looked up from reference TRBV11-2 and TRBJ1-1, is EAGVAQSPRYKIIEKRQSVAFWCNPISGHATLYWYQQILGQGPKLLIQFQNNGVVDDSQLPKDRFSAERLKGVDSTLKIQPAKLEDSAVYLCASSPSGQAMNTEAFFGQGTRLTVV.

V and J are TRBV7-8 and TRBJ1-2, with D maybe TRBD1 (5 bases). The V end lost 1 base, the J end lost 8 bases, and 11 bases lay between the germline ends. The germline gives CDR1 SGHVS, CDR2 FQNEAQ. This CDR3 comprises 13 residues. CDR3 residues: CASSLDSGEGYTF. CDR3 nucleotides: TGTGCCAGCAGCTTAGATTCGGGGGAGGGCTACACCTTC.

The chain's CDR3 is CASSQRARNEKLFF. In DNA form, the CDR3 reads TGCGCCAGCAGTCAACGGGCCCGGAATGAAAAACTGTTTTTT. The chain employs TRBV4-1 and TRBJ1-4; D gene ambiguous. The V end was cut by 6 bases, the J end by 5 bases, with 13 bases between. The CDR3 totals 14 residues. Looked up from germline, CDR1 is MGHRA and CDR2 is YSYEKL.

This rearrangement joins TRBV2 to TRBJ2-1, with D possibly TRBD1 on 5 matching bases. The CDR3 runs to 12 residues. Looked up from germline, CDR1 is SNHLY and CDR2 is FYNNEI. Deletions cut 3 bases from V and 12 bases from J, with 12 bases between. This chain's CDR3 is CASSDPIGVQFF. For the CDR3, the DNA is TGTGCCAGCAGTGACCCAATAGGGGTGCAGTTCTTC.

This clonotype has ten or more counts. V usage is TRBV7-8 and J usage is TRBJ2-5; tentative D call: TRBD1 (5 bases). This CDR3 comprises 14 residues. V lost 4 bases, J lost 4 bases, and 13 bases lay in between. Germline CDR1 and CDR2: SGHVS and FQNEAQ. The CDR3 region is CASSSRVGSETQYF. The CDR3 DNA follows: TGTGCCAGCAGCTCCAGGGTAGGGTCAGAGACCCAGTACTTC.

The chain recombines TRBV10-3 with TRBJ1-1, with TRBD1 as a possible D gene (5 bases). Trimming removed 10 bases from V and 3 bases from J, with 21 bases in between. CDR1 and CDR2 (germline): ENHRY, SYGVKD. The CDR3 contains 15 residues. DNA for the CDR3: TGTGCCAGCATCCCAATTCGGGGGGGACACACTGAAGCTTTCTTT. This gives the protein CASIPIRGGHTEAFF.

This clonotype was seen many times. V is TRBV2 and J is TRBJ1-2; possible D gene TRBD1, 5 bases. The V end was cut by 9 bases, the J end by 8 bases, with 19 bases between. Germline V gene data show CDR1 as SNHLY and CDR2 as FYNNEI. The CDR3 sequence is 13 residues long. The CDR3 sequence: CARSNTGVEGYTF. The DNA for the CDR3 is TGTGCCAGGAGCAATACGGGGGTCGAGGGCTACACCTTC.

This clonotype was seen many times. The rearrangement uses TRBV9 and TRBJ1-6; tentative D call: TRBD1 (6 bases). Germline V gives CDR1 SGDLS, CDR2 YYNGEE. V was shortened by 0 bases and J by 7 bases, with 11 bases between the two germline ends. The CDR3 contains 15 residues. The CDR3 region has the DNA TGTGCCAGCAGCGTAGAGGGGGGATCCAATTCACCCCTCCACTTT. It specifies CASSVEGGSNSPLHF.

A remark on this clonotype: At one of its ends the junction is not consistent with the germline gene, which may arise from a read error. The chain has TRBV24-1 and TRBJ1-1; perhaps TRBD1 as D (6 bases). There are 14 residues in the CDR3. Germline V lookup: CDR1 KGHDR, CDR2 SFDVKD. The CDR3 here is CASSETGGWTEAFF. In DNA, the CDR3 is TGTGCCAGCAGTGAGACAGGTGGATGGACTGAAGCTTTCTTT.

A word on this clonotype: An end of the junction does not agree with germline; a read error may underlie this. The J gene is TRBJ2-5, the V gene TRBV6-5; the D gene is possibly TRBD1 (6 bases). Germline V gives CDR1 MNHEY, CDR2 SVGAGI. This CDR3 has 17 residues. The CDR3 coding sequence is TGTGCCATCAGTTACCGTAGAACAGGGTCTCGGGTGGAGACCCAGTACTTC. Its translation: CAISYRRTGSRVETQYF.

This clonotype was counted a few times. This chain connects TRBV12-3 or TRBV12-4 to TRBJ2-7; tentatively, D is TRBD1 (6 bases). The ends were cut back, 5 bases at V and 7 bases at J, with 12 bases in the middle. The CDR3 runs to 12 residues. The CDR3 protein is CASSDNREEQYF. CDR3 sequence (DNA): TGTGCCAGCAGTGACAACAGGGAGGAGCAGTACTTC.

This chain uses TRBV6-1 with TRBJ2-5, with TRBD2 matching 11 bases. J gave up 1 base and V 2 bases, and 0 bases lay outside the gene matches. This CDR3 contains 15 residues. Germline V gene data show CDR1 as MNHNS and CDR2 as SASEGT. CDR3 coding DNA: TGTGCCAGCAGTGAAACTAGCGGGGGCCAAGAGACCCAGTACTTC. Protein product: CASSETSGGQETQYF.

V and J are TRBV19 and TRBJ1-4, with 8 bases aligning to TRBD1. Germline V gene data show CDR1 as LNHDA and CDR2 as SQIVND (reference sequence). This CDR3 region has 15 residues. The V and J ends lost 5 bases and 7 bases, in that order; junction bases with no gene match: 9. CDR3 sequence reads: CASSPTRDRGEKLFF. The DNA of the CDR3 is TGTGCCAGTAGTCCAACCCGAGACAGGGGTGAAAAACTGTTTTTT.